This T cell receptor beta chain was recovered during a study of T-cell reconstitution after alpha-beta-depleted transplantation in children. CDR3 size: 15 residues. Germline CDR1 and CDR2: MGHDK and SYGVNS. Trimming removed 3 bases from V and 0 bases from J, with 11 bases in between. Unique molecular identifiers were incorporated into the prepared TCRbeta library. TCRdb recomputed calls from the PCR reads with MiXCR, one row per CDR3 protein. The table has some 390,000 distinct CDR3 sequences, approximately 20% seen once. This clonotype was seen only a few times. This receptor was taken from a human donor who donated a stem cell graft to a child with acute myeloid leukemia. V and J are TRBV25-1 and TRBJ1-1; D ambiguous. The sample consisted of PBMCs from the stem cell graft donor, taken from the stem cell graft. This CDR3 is CASSDRASVNTEAFF. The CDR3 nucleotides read TGTGCCAGCAGTGATCGAGCCAGCGTGAACACTGAAGCTTTCTTT. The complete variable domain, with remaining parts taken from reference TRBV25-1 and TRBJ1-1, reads EADIYQTPRYLVIGTGKKITLECSQTMGHDKMYWYQQDPGMELHLIHYSYGVNSTEKGDLSSESTVSRIRTEHFPLTLESARPSHTSQYLCASSDRASVNTEAFFGQGTRLTVV.